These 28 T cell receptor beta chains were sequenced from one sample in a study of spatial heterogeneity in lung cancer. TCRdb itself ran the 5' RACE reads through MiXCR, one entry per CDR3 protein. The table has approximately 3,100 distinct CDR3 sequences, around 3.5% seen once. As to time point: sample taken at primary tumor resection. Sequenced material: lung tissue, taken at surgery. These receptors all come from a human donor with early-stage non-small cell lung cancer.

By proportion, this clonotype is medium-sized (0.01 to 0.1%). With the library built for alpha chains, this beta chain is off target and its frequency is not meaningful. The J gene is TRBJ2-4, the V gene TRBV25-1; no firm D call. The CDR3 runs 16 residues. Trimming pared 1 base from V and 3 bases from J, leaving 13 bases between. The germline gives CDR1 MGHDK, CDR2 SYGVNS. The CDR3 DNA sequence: TGTGCCAGCAGTGAATCAAGGGCCGCGAACAAAAACATTCAGTACTTC. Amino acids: CASSESRAANKNIQYF.

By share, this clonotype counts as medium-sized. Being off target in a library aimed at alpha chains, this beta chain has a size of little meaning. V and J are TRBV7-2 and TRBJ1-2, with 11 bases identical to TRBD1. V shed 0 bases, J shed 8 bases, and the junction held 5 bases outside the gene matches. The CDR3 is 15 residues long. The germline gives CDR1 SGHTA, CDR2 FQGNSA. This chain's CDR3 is CASSLAPDRGLGYTF. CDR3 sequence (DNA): TGTGCCAGCAGCTTAGCGCCGGACAGGGGGCTAGGCTACACCTTC.

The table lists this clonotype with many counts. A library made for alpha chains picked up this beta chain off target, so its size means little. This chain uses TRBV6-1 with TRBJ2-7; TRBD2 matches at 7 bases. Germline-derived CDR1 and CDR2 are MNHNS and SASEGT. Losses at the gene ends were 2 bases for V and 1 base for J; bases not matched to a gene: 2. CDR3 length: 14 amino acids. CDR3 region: CASSEWGGSYEQYF. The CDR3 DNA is TGTGCCAGCAGTGAATGGGGGGGTTCCTACGAGCAGTACTTC.

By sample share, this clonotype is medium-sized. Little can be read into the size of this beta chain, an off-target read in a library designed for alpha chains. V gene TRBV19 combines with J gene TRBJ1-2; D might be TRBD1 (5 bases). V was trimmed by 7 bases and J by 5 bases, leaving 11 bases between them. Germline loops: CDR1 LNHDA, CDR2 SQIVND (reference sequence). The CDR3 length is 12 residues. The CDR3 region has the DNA TGTGCCAGTAACCATCGACAGTATGGCTACACCTTC. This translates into CASNHRQYGYTF.

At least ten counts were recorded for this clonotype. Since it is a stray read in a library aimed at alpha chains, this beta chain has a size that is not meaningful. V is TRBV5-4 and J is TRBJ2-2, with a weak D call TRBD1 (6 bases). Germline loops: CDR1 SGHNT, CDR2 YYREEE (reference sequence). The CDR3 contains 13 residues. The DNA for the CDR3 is TGTGCGAGTCGTCAGGGGATCACCGGGGAGCTGTTTTTT. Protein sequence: CASRQGITGELFF.

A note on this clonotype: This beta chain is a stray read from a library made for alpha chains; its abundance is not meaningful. CDR3 coding DNA: TGTGCCAGCAGTTTGTTAGGGGTTGAGCCCCAGCATTTT. This translates into CASSLLGVEPQHF. The J gene is TRBJ1-5, the V gene TRBV12-3 or TRBV12-4; possibly TRBD1 for D (5 bases). The CDR3 is made up of 13 amino acids. The V and J ends lost 3 bases and 8 bases respectively, with 11 bases between them.

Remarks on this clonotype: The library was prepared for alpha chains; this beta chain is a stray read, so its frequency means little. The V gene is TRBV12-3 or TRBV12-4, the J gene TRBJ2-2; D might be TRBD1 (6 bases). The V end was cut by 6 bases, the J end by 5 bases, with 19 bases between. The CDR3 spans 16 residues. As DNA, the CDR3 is TGTGCCAGCAGCCGACCGACAGGAATTAGGACCGGGGAGCTGTTTTTT. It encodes CASSRPTGIRTGELFF.

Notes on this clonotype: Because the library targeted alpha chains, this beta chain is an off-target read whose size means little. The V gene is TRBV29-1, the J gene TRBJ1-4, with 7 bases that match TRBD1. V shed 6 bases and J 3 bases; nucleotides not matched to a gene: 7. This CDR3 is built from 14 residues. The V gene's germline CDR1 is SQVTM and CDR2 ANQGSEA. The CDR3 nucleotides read TGCAGCGTCTTAGGGGACAGCTCTAATGAAAAACTGTTTTTT. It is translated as CSVLGDSSNEKLFF.

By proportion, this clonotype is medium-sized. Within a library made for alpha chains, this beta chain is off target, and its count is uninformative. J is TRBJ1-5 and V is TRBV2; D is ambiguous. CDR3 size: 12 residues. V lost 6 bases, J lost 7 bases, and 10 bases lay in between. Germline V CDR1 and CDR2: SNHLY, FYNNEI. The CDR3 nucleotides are TGTGCCAGCAGCGGGTCTCTCCAGCCCCAGCATTTT. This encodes CASSGSLQPQHF.

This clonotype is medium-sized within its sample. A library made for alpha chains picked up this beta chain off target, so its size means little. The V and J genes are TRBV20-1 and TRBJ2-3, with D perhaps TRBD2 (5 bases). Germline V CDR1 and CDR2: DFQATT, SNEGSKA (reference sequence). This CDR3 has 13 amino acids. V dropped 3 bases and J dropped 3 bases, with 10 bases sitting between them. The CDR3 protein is CSARRVGTDTQYF. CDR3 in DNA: TGCAGTGCTAGGCGGGTGGGGACAGATACGCAGTATTTT.

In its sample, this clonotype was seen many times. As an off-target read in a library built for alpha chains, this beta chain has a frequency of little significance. The DNA for the CDR3 is TGTGCCAGCAGTCCCCGGGGGAGATCTAACTATGGCTACACCTTC. Residues: CASSPRGRSNYGYTF. The chain employs TRBV28 and TRBJ1-2, with a possible D match to TRBD1 (5 bases). The germline V gene encodes CDR1 MDHEN and CDR2 SYDVKM. This CDR3 spans 15 amino acids. Deletions cut 5 bases from V and 0 bases from J, with 13 bases between.

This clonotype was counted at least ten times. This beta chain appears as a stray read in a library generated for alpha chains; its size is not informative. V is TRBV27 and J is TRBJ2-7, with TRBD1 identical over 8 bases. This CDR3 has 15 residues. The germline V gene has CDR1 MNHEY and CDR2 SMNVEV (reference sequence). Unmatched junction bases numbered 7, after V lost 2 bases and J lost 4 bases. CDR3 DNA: TGTGCCAGCAGTTTAAGGACAGGGCAGCCGTACGAGCAGTACTTC. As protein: CASSLRTGQPYEQYF.

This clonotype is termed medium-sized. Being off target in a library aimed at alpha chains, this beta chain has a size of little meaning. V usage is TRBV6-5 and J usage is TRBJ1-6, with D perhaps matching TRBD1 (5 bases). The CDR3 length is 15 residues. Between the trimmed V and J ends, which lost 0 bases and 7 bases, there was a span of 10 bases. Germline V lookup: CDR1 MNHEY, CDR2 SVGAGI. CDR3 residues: CASSYSGTGNSPLHF. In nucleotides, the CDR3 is TGTGCCAGCAGTTACTCCGGGACGGGGAATTCACCCCTCCACTTT.

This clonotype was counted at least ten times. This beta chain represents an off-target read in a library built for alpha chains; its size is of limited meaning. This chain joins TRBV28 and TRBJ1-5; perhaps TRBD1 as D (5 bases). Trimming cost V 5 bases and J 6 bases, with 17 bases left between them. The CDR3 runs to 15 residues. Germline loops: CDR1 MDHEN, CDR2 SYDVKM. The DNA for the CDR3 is TGTGCCAGCAGTCCCAGGCTGGGGCCAACTCAGCCCCAGCATTTT. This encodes CASSPRLGPTQPQHF.

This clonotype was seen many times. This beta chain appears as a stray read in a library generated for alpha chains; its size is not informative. Here the CDR3 DNA reads TGTGCCTGGACACATCGTCCTAATAATGGCTACACCTTC. Amino acids: CAWTHRPNNGYTF. The chain combines TRBV30 with TRBJ1-2; no firm D call. Looked up from germline, CDR1 is GTSNPN and CDR2 is SVGIG (reference sequence). The CDR3 consists of 13 residues. Between the trimmed V and J ends, which lost 4 bases and 6 bases, there was a span of 15 bases.

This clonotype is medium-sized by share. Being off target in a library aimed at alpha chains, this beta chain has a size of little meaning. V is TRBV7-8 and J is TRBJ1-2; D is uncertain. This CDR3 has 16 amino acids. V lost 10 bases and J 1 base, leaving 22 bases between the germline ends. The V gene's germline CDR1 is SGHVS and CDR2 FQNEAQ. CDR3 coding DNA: TGTGCCACCTCAGCTTATCGTGTCTCCCTTAACTATGGCTACACCTTC. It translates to CATSAYRVSLNYGYTF.

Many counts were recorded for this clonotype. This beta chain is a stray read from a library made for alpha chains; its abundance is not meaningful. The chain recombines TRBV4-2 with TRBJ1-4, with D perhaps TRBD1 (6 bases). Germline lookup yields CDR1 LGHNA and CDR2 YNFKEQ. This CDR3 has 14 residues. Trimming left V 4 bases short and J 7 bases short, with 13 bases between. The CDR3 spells CASSRGAGAEKLFF. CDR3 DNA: TGTGCCAGCAGCCGGGGGGCCGGGGCTGAAAAACTGTTTTTT.

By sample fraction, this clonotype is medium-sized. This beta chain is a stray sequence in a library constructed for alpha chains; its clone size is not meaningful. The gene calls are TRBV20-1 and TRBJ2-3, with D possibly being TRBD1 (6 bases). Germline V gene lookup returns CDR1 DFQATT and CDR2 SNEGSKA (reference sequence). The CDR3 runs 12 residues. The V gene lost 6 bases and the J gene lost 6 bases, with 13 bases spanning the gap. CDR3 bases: TGCAGTGCCTCAACAGGGTTCGATACGCAGTATTTT. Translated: CSASTGFDTQYF.

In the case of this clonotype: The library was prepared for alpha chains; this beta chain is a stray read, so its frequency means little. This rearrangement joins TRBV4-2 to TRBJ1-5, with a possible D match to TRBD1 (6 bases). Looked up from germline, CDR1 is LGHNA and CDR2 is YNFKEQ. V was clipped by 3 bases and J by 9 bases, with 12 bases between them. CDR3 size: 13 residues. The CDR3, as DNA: TGTGCCAGCAGCCAGGGGGCTGGGAGGCCCCAGCATTTT. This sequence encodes CASSQGAGRPQHF.

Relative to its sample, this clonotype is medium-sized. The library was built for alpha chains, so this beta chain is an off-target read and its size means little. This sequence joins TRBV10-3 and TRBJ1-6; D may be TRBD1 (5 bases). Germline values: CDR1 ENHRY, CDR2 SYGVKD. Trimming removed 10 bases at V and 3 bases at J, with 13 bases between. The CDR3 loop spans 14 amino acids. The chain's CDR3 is CATQGADYNSPLHF. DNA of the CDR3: TGTGCCACCCAAGGGGCAGACTATAATTCACCCCTCCACTTT.

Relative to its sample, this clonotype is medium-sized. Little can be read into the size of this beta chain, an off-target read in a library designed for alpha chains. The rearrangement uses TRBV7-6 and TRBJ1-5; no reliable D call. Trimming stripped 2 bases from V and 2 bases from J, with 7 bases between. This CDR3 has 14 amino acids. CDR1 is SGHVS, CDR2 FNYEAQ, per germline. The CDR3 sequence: CASSLQGGNQPQHF. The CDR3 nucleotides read TGTGCCAGCAGCTTACAAGGAGGCAATCAGCCCCAGCATTTT.

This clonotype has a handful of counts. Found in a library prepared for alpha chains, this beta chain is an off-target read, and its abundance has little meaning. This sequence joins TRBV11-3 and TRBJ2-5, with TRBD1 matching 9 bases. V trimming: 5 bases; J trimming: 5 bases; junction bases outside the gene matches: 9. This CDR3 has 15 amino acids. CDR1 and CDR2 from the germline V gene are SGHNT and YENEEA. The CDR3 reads CASSVGTGSEETQYF. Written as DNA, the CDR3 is TGTGCCAGCAGCGTCGGGACAGGGTCGGAGGAGACCCAGTACTTC.

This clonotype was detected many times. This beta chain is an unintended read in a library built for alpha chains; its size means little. CDR3 nucleotides: TGCAGTGCCTCATCGGCGGGGGGGCCTGGAGAGCAGTTCTTC. This codes for CSASSAGGPGEQFF. This chain joins TRBV20-1 and TRBJ2-1; 9 nucleotides agree with TRBD2. The CDR3 runs to 14 residues. Losses at the gene ends were 6 bases for V and 10 bases for J; bases not matched to a gene: 13. Germline V gene data show CDR1 as DFQATT and CDR2 as SNEGSKA (reference sequence).

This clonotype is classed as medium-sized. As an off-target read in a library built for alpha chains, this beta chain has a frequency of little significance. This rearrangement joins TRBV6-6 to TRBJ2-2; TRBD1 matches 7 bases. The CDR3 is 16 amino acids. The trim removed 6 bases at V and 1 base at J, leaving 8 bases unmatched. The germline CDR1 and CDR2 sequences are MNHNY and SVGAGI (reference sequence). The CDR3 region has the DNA TGTGCCAGCAGACCCCCGGGACAGAGGAACACCGGGGAGCTGTTTTTT. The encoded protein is CASRPPGQRNTGELFF.

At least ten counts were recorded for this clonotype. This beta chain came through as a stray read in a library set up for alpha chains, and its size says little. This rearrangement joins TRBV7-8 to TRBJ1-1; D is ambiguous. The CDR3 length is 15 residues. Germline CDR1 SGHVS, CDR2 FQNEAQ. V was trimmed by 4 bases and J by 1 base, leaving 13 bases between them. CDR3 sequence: CASSSVLGKNTEAFF. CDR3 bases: TGTGCCAGCAGCTCGGTGTTAGGAAAGAACACTGAAGCTTTCTTT.

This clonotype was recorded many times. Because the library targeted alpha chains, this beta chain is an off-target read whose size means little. The CDR3 DNA is TGTGCCAGCAGCTTAAATACAGGGCAAGAGACCCAGTACTTC. Amino acid sequence: CASSLNTGQETQYF. V and J are TRBV7-8 and TRBJ2-5; D is possibly TRBD1 (6 bases). Germline loops: CDR1 SGHVS, CDR2 FQNEAQ. Trimming left V 2 bases short and J 2 bases short, with 9 bases between. The CDR3 loop spans 14 amino acids.

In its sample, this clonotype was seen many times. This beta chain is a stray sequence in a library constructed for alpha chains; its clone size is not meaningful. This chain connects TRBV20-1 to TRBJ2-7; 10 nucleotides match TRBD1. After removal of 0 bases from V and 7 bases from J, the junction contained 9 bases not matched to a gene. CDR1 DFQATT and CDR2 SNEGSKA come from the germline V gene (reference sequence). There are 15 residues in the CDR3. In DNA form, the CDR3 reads TGCAGTGCTAGAGATCCCCGACAGGGGGCCGGTGAGCAGTACTTC. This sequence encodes CSARDPRQGAGEQYF.

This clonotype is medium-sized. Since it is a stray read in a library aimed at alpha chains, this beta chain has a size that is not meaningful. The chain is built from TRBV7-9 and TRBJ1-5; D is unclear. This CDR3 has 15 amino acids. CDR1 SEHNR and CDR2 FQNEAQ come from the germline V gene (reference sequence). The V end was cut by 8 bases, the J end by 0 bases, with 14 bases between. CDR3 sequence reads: CASHNKGGSNQPQHF. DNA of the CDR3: TGTGCCAGCCACAACAAGGGAGGTAGCAATCAGCCCCAGCATTTT.